This TCR beta chain came from a study of T-cell reconstitution after alpha-beta-depleted transplantation in children. Points from the study as a whole: Newly produced T cells mostly provided counts and TCRbeta diversity after one year, as hyperexpanded clones declined.

From germline, CDR1 is DFQATT and CDR2 SNEGSKA (reference sequence). V was trimmed by 3 bases and J by 3 bases, leaving 6 bases between them. This CDR3 contains 12 residues. It was with unique molecular identifiers that the TCRbeta library was prepared. TCRdb fed the PCR reads into MiXCR, producing one record per CDR3 protein. The sample holds 200,000 to 300,000 distinct CDR3 sequences, just under 8.5% seen once. This clonotype appeared many times. The antigen remains undetermined. The sample here was PBMCs, mostly from graft donor cells, taken 180 days after TCRalphabeta/CD19-depleted stem cell transplant. The J gene is TRBJ1-5, the V gene TRBV20-1; D is unresolved. This TCR derives from a male patient aged 10-17 years who had a stem cell transplant for acute lymphoblastic leukemia, so the T cells may come from the graft donor. The CDR3 DNA is TGCAGTGCTAGTAGGATCAATCAGCCCCAGCATTTT. This translates into CSASRINQPQHF.